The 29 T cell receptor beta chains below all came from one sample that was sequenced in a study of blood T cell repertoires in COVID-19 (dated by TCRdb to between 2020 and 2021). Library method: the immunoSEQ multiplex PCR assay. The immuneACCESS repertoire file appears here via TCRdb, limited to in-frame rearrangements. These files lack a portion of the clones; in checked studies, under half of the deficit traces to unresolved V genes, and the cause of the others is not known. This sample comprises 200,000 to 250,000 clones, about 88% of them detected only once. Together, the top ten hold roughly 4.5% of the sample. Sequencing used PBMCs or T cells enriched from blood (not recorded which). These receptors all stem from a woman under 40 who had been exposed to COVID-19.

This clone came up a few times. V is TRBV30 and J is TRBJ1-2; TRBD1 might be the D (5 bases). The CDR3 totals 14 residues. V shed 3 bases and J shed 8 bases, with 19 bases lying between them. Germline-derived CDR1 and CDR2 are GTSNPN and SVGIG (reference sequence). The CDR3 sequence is CAWRGLARVGGYTF. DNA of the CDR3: TGTGCCTGGAGGGGACTCGCAAGGGTTGGAGGCTACACCTTC.

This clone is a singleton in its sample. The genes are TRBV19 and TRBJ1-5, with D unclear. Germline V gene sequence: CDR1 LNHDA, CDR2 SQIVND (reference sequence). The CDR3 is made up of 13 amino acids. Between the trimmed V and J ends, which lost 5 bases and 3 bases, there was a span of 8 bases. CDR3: CASSGLTNQPQHF. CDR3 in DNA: TGTGCCAGTAGTGGGCTGACCAATCAGCCCCAGCATTTT.

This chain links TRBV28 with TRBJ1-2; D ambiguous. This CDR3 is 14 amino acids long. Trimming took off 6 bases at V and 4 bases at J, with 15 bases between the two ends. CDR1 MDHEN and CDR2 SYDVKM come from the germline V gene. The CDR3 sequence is CASRSGRTPYGYTF. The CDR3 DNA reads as TGTGCCAGCAGGTCCGGACGGACTCCCTATGGCTACACCTTC.

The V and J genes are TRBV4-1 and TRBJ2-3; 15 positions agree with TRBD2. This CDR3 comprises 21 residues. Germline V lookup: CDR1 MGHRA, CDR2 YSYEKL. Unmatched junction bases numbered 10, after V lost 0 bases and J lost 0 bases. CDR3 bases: TGCGCCAGCAGCCAAGAAATACCGGGACTAGCGGGGGGCACTAGCACAGATACGCAGTATTTT. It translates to CASSQEIPGLAGGTSTDTQYF.

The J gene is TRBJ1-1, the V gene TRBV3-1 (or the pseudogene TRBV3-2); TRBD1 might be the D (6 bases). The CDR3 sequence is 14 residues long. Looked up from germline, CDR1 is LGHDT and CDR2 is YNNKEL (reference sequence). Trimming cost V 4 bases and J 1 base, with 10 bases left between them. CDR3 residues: CASSRGQPNTEAFF. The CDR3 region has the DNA TGTGCCAGCAGCCGAGGACAGCCGAACACTGAAGCTTTCTTT.

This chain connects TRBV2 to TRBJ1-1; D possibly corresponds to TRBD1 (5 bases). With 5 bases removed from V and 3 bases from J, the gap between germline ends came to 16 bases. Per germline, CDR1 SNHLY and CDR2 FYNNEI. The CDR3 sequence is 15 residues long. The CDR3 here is CASSYGHPGHTEAFF. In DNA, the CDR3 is TGTGCCAGCAGTTACGGACACCCTGGGCACACTGAAGCTTTCTTT.

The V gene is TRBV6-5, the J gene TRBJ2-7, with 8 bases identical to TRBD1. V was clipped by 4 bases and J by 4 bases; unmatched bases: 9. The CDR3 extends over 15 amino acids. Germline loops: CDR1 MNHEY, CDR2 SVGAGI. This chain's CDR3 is CASSSRAGTGYEQYF. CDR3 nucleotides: TGTGCCAGCAGTTCCAGAGCCGGGACAGGATACGAGCAGTACTTC.

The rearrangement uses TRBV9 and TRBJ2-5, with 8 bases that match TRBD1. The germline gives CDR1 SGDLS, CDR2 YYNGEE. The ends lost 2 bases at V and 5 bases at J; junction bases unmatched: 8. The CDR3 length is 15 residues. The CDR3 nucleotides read TGTGCCAGCAGCGTCGGTCGACAGGGGCGGGAGACCCAGTACTTC. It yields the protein CASSVGRQGRETQYF.

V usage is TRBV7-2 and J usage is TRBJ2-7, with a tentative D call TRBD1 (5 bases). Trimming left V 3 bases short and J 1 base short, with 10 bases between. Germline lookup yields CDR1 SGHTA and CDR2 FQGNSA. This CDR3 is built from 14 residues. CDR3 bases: TGTGCCAGCAGCTTTTGGGGCGCTTCCTACGAGCAGTACTTC. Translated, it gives CASSFWGASYEQYF.

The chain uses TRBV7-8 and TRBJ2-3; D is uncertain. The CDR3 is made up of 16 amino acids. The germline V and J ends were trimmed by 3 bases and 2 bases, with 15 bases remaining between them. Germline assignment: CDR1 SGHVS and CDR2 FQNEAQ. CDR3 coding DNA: TGTGCCAGCAGCTTGGATAGACTTAGCCCCACAGATACGCAGTATTTT. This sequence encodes CASSLDRLSPTDTQYF.

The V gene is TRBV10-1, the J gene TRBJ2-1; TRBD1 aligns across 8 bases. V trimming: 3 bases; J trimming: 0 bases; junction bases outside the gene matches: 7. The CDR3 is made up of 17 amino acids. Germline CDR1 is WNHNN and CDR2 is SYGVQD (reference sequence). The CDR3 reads CASSDPGTGFSYNEQFF. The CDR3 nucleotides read TGCGCCAGCAGTGATCCGGGGACAGGTTTCTCCTACAATGAGCAGTTCTTC.

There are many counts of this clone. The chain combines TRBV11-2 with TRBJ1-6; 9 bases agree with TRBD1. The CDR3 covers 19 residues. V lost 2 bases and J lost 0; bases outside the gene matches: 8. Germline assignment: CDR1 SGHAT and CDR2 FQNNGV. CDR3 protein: CASSLWGDRGSSYNSPLHF. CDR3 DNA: TGTGCCAGCAGCTTATGGGGAGACAGGGGGAGCTCCTATAATTCACCCCTCCACTTT. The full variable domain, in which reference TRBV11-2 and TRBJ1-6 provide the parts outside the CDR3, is EAGVAQSPRYKIIEKRQSVAFWCNPISGHATLYWYQQILGQGPKLLIQFQNNGVVDDSQLPKDRFSAERLKGVDSTLKIQPAKLEDSAVYLCASSLWGDRGSSYNSPLHFGNGTRLTVT.

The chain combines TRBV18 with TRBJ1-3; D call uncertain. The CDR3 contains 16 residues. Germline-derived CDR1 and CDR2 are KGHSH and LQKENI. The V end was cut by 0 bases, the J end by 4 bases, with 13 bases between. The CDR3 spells CASSPPRGLGGNTIYF. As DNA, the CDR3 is TGTGCCAGCTCACCACCACGAGGATTAGGCGGAAACACCATATATTTT.

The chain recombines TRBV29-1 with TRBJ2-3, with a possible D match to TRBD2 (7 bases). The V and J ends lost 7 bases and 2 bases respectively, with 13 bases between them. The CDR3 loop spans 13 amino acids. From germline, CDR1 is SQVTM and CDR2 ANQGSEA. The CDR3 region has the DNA TGCAGCGCATACGGGGGGCTCACAGATACGCAGTATTTT. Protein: CSAYGGLTDTQYF.

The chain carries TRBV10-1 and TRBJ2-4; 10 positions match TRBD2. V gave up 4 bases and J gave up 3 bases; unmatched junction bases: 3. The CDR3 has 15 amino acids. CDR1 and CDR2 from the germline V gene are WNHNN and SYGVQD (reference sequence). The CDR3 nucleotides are TGCGCCAGCAGTGCTAGCGGGGGTGGCAAAAACATTCAGTACTTC. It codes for CASSASGGGKNIQYF.

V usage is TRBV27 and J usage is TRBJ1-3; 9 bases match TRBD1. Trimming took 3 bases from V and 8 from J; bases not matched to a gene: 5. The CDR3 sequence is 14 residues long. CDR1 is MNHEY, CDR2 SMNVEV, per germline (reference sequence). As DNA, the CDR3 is TGTGCCAGCAGTTTCAGGGACAGGGTATACACCATATATTTT. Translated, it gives CASSFRDRVYTIYF.

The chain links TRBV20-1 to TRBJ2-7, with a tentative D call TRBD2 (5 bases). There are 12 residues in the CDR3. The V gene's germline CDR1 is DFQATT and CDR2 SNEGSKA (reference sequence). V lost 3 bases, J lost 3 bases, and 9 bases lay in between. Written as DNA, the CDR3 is TGCAGTGCTAGTCGCCGGGGCTACGAGCAGTACTTC. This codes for CSASRRGYEQYF.

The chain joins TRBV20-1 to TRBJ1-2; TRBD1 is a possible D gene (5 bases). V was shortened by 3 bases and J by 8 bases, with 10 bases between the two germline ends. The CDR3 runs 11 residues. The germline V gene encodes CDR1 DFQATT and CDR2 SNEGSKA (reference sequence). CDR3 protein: CSARGGAGYTF. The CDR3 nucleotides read TGCAGTGCTAGGGGAGGGGCCGGCTACACCTTC.

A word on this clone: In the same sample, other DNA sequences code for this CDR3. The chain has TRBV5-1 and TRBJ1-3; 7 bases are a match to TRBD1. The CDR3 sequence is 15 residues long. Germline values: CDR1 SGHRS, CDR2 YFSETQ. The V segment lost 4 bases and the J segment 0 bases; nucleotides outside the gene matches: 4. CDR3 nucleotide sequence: TGCGCCAGCAGCCAGGGGGGCGCCTCTGGAAACACCATATATTTT. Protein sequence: CASSQGGASGNTIYF.

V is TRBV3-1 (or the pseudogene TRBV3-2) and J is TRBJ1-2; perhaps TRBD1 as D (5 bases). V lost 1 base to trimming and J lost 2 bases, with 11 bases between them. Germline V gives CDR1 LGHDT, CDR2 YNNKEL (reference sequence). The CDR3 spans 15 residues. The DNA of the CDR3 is TGTGCCAGCAGCCAAGGTCGGGGGTCCAACTATGGCTACACCTTC. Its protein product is CASSQGRGSNYGYTF.

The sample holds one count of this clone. The chain's CDR3 is CASSQGGRGTQYF. In DNA, the CDR3 is TGTGCCAGCAGCCAAGGGGGGCGTGGGACCCAGTACTTC. The V and J genes are TRBV3-1 (or the pseudogene TRBV3-2) and TRBJ2-5; D is perhaps TRBD1 (6 bases). Trimming took 1 base from V and 7 from J, leaving 10 bases between them. The CDR3 has 13 residues. CDR1 and CDR2 (germline): LGHDT, YNNKEL (reference sequence).

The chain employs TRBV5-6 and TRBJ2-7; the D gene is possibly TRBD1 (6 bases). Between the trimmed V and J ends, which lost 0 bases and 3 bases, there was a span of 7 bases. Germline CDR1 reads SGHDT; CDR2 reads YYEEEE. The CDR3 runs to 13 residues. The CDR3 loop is CASSLEGGYEQYF. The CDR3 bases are TGTGCCAGCAGCTTGGAAGGGGGCTACGAGCAGTACTTC.

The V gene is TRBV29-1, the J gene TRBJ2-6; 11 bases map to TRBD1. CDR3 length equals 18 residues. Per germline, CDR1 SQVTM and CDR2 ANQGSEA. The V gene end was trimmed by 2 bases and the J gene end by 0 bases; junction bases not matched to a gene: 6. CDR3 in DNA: TGCAGCGTTGAATCCCGGGGGACAGGGGGCTCTGGGGCCAACGTCCTGACTTTC. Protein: CSVESRGTGGSGANVLTF. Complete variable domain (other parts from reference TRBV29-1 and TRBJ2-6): SAVISQKPSRDICQRGTSLTIQCQVDSQVTMMFWYRQQPGQSLTLIATANQGSEATYESGFVIDKFPISRPNLTFSTLTVSNMSPEDSSIYLCSVESRGTGGSGANVLTFGAGSRLTVL.

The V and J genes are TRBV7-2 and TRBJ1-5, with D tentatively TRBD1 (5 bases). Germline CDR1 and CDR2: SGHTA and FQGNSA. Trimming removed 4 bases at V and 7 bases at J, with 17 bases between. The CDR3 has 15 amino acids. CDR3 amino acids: CASSSLAGPLQPQHF. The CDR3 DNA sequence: TGTGCCAGCAGCTCCTTAGCGGGGCCCCTGCAGCCCCAGCATTTT.

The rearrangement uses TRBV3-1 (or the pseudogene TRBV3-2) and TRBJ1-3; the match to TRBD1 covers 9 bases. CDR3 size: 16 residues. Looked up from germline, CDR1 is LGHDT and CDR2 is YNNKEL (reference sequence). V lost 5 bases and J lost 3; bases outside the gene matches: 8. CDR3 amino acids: CASSSDRGVGGNTIYF. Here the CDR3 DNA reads TGTGCCAGCAGCTCGGACAGGGGAGTAGGTGGAAACACCATATATTTT.

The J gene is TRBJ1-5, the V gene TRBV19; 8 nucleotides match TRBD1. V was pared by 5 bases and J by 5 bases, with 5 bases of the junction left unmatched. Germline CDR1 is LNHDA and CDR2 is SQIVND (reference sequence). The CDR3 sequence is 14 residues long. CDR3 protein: CASSGAGGDQPQHF. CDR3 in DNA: TGTGCCAGTAGTGGGGCAGGGGGCGATCAGCCCCAGCATTTT.

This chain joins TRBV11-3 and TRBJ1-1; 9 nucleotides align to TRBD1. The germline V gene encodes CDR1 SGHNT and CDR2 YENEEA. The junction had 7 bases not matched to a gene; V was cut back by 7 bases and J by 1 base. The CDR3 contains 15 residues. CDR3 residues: CASNLMTGGNTEAFF. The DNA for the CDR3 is TGTGCCAGCAACCTAATGACAGGGGGGAACACTGAAGCTTTCTTT.

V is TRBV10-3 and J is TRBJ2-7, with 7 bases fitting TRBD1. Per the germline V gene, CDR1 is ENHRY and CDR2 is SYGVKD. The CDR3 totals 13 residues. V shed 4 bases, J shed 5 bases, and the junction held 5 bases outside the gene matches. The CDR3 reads CAISGKGTDEQYF. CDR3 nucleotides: TGTGCCATCAGTGGTAAAGGGACAGACGAGCAGTACTTC.

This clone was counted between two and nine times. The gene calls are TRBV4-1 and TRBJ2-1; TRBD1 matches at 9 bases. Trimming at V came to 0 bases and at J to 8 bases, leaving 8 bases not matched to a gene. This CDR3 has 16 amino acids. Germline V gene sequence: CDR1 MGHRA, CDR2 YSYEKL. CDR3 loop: CASSQDPATGGHEQFF. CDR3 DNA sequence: TGCGCCAGCAGCCAAGATCCGGCGACAGGGGGACATGAGCAGTTCTTC.